This T cell receptor beta chain emerged from a study of post-analysis software for immune sequencing data. Study-level background: Some patients lacked subtype; others had relapsing-remitting, secondary progressive or progressive-relapsing disease.

This clonotype was counted only a few times. Antigen specificity is unknown. Prepared TCR beta cDNA libraries contained unique molecular identifiers. About 500,000 cDNA molecules were obtained from about 0.98 to 11 million T cells. One entry per CDR3 protein, called by TCRdb with MiXCR from the PCR reads. The table shows roughly 800,000 distinct CDR3 sequences, with less than 35% occurring only once. General study results and limits: Samples prepared in the same batch strongly co-clustered by F measure. A significant reduction in normalized Chao1 diversity was observed in multiple sclerosis patients versus controls. Patients used about five TRBV segments, including TRBV5-6, TRBV5-1 and TRBV20-1, more often than controls.

The V gene's germline CDR1 is MNHEY and CDR2 SVGAGI. V was pared by 2 bases and J by 0 bases, with 8 bases between. The CDR3 runs 15 residues. The clonotype originates from a girl aged 5-17 years with multiple sclerosis. Sequencing was carried out using blood. The chain has TRBV6-5 and TRBJ1-5; D remains unclear. This CDR3 reads CASSYAPYSNQPQHF. As DNA, the CDR3 is TGTGCCAGCAGTTACGCACCGTATAGCAATCAGCCCCAGCATTTT.